The 3 T cell receptor beta chains listed next were all sequenced from one sample in a study of technical replicates of blood from a few donors. TCRdb's table, derived via immunoSEQ multiplex PCR, lists solely in-frame clones and lacks some. Of 60,000 or so clones in the sample, around 97% were seen once. The specimen was T cells isolated from PBMCs. These receptors were collected from a human donor in good health.

To note about this clone: A read error may produce the germline difference seen at one junction end. The rearrangement links TRBV6-1 to TRBJ2-7; D is ambiguous. The CDR3 has 13 residues. Germline V gives CDR1 MNHNS, CDR2 SASEGT. The CDR3 here is CTIHPESSYEQYF. The CDR3 coding sequence is TGCACCATTCATCCCGAGAGCTCCTACGAGCAGTACTTC.

The chain is built from TRBV30 and TRBJ2-3; the match to TRBD2 covers 8 bases. CDR3 length equals 15 residues. The germline CDR1 and CDR2 sequences are GTSNPN and SVGIG (reference sequence). V lost 1 base and J lost 2; bases outside the gene matches: 5. The chain's CDR3 is CAWSASGRITDTQYF. CDR3 nucleotide sequence: TGTGCCTGGAGTGCTAGCGGGCGGATCACAGATACGCAGTATTTT.

This rearrangement joins TRBV5-1 to TRBJ2-3; 13 positions agree with TRBD2. Germline V lookup: CDR1 SGHRS, CDR2 YFSETQ. The V segment lost 2 bases and the J segment 6 bases; nucleotides outside the gene matches: 3. CDR3 size: 15 residues. In DNA, the CDR3 is TGCGCCAGCAGCTTACTAGCGGGGGGGCTGGATACGCAGTATTTT. This gives the protein CASSLLAGGLDTQYF. Based on the CDR3 plus reference TRBV5-1 and TRBJ2-3, the full variable domain is KAGVTQTPRYLIKTRGQQVTLSCSPISGHRSVSWYQQTPGQGLQFLFEYFSETQRNKGNFPGRFSGRQFSNSRSEMNVSTLELGDSALYLCASSLLAGGLDTQYFGPGTRLTVL.